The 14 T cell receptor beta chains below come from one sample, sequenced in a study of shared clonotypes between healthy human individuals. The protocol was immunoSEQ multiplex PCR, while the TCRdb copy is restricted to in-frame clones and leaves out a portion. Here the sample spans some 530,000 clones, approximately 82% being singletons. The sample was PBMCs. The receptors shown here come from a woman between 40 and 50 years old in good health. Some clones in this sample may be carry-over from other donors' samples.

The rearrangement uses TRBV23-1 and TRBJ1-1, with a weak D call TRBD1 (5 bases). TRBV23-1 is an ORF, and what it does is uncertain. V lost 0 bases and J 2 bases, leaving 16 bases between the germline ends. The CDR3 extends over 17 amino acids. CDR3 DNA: TGCGCCAGCAGTCAATCGACGGGGGAGATAGGAAACACTGAAGCTTTCTTT. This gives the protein CASSQSTGEIGNTEAFF.

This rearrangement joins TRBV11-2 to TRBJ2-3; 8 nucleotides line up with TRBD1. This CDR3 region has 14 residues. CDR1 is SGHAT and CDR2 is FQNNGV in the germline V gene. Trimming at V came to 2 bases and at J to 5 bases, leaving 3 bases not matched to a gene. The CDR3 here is CASSLRTGQDTQYF. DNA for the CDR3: TGTGCCAGCAGCTTAAGGACAGGGCAAGATACGCAGTATTTT.

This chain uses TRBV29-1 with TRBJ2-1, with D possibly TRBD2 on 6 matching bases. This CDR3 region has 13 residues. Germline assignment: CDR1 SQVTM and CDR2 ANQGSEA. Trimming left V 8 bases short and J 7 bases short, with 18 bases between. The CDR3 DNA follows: TGCAGCATCGCCGGGGGAGCCCTGAATGAGCAGTTCTTC. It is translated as CSIAGGALNEQFF.

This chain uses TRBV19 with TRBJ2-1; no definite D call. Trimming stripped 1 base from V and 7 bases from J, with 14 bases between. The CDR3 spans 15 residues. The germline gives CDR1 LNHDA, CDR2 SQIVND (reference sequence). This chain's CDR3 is CASSIARLRANEQFF. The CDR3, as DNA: TGTGCCAGTAGTATAGCCCGTCTGCGCGCGAATGAGCAGTTCTTC.

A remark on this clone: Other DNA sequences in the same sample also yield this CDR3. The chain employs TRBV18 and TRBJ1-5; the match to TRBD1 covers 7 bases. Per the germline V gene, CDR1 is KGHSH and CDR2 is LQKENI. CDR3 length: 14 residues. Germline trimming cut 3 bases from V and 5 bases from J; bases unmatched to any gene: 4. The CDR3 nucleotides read TGTGCCAGCTCACCGGGTACAGGGGATCAGCCCCAGCATTTT. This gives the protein CASSPGTGDQPQHF.

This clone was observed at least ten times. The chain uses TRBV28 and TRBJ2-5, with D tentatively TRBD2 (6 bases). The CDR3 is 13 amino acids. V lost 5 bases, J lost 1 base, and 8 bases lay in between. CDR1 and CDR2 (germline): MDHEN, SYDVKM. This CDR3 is CASSRDSQETQYF. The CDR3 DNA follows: TGTGCCAGCAGTCGGGACTCCCAAGAGACCCAGTACTTC.

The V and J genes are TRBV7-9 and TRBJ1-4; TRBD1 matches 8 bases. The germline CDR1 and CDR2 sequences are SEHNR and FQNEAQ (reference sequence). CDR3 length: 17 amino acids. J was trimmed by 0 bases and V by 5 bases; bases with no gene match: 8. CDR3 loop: CASSIGQGRTTNEKLFF. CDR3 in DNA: TGTGCCAGCAGCATAGGACAGGGCCGTACAACTAATGAAAAACTGTTTTTT.

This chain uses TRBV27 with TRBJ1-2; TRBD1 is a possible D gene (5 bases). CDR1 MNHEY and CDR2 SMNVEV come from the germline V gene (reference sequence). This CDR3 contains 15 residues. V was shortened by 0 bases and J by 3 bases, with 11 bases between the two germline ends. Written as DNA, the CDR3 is TGTGCCAGCAGTTTATCCGTGCAGGGTCACTATGGCTACACCTTC. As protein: CASSLSVQGHYGYTF.

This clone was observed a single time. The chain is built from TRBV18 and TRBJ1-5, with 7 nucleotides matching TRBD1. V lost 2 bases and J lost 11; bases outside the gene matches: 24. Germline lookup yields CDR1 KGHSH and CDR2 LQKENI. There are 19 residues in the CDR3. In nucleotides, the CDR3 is TGTGCCAGCTCACCAGACGGGGCAGGGGGTATGGGAGACCTACGGGCCCAGCATTTT. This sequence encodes CASSPDGAGGMGDLRAQHF. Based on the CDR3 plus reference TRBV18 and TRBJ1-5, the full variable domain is NAGVMQNPRHLVRRRGQEARLRCSPMKGHSHVYWYRQLPEEGLKFMVYLQKENIIDESGMPKERFSAEFPKEGPSILRIQQVVRGDSAAYFCASSPDGAGGMGDLRAQHFGDGTRLSIL.

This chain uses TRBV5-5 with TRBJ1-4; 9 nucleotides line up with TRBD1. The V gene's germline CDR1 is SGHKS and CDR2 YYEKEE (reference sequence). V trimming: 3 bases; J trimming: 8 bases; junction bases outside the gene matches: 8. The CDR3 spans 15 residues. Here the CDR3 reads CASSSPDRGDEKLFF. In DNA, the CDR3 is TGTGCCAGCAGCTCCCCTGACAGGGGGGACGAAAAACTGTTTTTT.

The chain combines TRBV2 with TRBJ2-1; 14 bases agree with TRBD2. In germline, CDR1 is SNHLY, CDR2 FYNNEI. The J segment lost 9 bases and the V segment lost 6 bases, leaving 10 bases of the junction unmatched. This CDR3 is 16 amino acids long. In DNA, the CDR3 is TGTGCCAGCAGGACAGGGACTAGCGGGAGTAGGGGTGAGCAGTTCTTC. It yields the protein CASRTGTSGSRGEQFF.

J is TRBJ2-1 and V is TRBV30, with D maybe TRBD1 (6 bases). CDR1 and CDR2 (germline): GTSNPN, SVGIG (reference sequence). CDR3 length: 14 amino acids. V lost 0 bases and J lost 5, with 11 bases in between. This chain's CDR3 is CAWSVGTSNNEQFF. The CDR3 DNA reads TGTGCCTGGAGTGTCGGGACATCCAACAATGAGCAGTTCTTC.

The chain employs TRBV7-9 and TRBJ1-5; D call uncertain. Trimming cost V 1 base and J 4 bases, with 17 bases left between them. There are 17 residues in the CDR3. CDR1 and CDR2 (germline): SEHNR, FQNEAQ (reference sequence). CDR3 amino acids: CASSLEGVGRGNQPQHF. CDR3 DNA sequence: TGTGCCAGCAGCTTAGAAGGTGTAGGGCGGGGTAATCAGCCCCAGCATTTT.

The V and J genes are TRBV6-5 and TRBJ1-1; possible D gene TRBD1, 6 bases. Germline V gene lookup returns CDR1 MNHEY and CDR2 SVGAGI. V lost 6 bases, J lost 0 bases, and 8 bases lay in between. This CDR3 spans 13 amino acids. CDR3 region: CASRGGLNTEAFF. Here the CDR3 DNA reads TGTGCCAGCAGAGGGGGGCTGAACACTGAAGCTTTCTTT.